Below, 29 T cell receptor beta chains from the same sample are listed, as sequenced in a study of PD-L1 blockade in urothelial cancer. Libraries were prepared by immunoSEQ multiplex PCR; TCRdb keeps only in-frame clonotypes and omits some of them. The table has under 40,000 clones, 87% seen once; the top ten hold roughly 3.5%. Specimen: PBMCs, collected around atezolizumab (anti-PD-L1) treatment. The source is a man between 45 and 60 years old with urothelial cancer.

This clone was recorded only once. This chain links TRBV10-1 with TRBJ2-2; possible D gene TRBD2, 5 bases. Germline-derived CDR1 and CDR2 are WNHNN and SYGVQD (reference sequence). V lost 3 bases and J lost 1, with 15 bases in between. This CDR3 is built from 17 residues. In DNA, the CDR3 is TGCGCCAGCAGTGATAGGTACGGCGGGCGGAACACCGGGGAGCTGTTTTTT. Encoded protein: CASSDRYGGRNTGELFF.

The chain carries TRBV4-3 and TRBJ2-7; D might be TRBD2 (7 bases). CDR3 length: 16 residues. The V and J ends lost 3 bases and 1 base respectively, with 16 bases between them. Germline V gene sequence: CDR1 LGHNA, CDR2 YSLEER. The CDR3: CASSHGGGGVSYEQYF. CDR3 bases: TGCGCCAGCAGCCACGGAGGGGGAGGGGTGTCCTACGAGCAGTACTTC.

The CDR3 loop reads CASSGGGGISLNYGYTF. Written as DNA, the CDR3 is TGTGCCAGCAGTGGAGGTGGAGGGATCTCCCTCAACTATGGCTACACCTTC. The V gene is TRBV25-1, the J gene TRBJ1-2; D gene unclear. Trimming left V 4 bases short and J 2 bases short, with 20 bases between. This CDR3 comprises 17 residues. CDR1 and CDR2 from the germline V gene are MGHDK and SYGVNS.

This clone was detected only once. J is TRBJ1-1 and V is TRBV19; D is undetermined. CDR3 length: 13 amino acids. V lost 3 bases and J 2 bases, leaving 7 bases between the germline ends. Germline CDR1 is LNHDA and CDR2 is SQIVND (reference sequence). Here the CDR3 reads CASSINYNTEAFF. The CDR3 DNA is TGTGCCAGTAGTATTAACTATAACACTGAAGCTTTCTTT.

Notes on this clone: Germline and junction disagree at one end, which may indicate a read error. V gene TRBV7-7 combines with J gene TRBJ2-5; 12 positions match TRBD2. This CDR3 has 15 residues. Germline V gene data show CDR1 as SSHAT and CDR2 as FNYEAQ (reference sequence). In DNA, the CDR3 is TGTGCTAGCAGCTTAGCGACTAGCGGGGGAGAGACCCAGTACTTC. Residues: CASSLATSGGETQYF.

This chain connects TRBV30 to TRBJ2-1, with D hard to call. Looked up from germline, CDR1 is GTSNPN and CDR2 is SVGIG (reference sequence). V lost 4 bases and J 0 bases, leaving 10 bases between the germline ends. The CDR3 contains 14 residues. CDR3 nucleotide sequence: TGTGCCTGGATCAGGAAAAGCTCCTACAATGAGCAGTTCTTC. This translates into CAWIRKSSYNEQFF.

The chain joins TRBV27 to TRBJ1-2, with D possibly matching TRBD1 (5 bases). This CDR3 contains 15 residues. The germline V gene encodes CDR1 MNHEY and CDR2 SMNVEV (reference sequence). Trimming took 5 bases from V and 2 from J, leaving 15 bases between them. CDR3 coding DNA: TGTGCCAGCAGTCCCAAAATTGACAGAAACTATGGCTACACCTTC. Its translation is CASSPKIDRNYGYTF.

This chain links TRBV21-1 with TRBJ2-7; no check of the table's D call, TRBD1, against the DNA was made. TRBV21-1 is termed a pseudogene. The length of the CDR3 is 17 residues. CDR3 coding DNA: TGTGCCAGCAGCAAAGAGTGGGACCACCAGGGGGGCTACGAGCAGTACTTC. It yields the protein CASSKEWDHQGGYEQYF.

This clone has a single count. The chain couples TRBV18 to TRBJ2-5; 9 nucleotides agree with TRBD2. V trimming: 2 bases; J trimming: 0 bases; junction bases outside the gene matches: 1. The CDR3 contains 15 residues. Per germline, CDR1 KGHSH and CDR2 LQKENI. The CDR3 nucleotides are TGTGCCAGCTCACCATTAGCGGGGGACCAAGAGACCCAGTACTTC. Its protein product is CASSPLAGDQETQYF.

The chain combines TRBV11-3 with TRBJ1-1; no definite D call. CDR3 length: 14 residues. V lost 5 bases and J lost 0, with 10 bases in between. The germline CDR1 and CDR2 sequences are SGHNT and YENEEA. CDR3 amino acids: CASSPGGMNTEAFF. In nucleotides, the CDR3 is TGTGCCAGCAGCCCTGGAGGAATGAACACTGAAGCTTTCTTT.

The CDR3 is CASSRGDRVQETQYF. The CDR3 coding sequence is TGTGCCAGTAGCCGAGGGGACAGGGTCCAAGAGACCCAGTACTTC. This chain links TRBV19 with TRBJ2-5, with 9 bases aligning to TRBD1. The CDR3 extends over 15 amino acids. Germline loops: CDR1 LNHDA, CDR2 SQIVND (reference sequence). V dropped 6 bases and J dropped 1; count of bases not matched to a gene: 6.

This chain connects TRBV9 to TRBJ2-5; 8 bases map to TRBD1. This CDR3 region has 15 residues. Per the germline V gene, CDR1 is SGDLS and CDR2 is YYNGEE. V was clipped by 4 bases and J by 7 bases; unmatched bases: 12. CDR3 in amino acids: CASSRVQGASGTQYF. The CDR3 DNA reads TGTGCCAGCAGCCGGGTCCAGGGGGCGTCCGGGACCCAGTACTTC.

CDR3 loop: CASRLDRGLNQPQHF. The CDR3 DNA sequence: TGTGCCAGTAGACTCGACAGGGGGCTCAATCAGCCCCAGCATTTT. The chain combines TRBV19 with TRBJ1-5, with TRBD1 identical over 10 bases. Germline V lookup: CDR1 LNHDA, CDR2 SQIVND (reference sequence). J was trimmed by 3 bases and V by 6 bases; bases with no gene match: 5. The CDR3 is 15 amino acids. The whole variable domain, filled in from reference TRBV19 and TRBJ1-5, reads DGGITQSPKYLFRKEGQNVTLSCEQNLNHDAMYWYRQDPGQGLRLIYYSQIVNDFQKGDIAEGYSVSREKKESFPLTVTSAQKNPTAFYLCASRLDRGLNQPQHFGDGTRLSIL.

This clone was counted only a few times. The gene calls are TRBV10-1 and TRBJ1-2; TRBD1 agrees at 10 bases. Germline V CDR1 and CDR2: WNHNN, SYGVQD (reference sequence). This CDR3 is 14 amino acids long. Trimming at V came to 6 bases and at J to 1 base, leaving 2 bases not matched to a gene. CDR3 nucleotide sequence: TGCGCCAGCAGCAGGACAGGGGGTAACTATGGCTACACCTTC. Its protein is CASSRTGGNYGYTF.

In nucleotides, the CDR3 is TGTGCCAGCAGTTACGGCGGGAGGGCAAATACGCAGTATTTT. Translation gives CASSYGGRANTQYF. This rearrangement joins TRBV6-6 to TRBJ2-3, with TRBD2 matching over 9 bases. V was pared by 2 bases and J by 7 bases, with 4 bases of the junction left unmatched. CDR1 and CDR2 from the germline V gene are MNHNY and SVGAGI (reference sequence). The CDR3 consists of 14 residues.

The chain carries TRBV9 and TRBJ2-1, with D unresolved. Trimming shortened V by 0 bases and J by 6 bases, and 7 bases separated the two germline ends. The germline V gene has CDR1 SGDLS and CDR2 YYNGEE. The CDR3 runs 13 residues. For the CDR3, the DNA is TGTGCCAGCAGCGTAGGGCTAGGCAATGAGCAGTTCTTC. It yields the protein CASSVGLGNEQFF.

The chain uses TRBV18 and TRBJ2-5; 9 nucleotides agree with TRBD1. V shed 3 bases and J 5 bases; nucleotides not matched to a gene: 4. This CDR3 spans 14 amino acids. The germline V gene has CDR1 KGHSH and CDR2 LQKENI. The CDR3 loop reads CASSPDRGRETQYF. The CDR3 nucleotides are TGTGCCAGCTCACCGGACAGGGGTAGGGAGACCCAGTACTTC.

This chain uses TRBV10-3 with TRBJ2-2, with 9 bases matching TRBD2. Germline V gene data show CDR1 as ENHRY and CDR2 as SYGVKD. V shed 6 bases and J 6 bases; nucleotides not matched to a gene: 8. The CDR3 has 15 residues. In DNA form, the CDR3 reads TGTGCCATCAGCGTTAGCGGGAGTTTGTCCGGGGAGCTGTTTTTT. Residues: CAISVSGSLSGELFF.

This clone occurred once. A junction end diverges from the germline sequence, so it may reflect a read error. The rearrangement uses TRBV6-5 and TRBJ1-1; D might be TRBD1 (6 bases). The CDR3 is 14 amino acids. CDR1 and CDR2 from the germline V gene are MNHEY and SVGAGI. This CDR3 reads CAGSSRGPNTEAFF. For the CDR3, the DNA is TGTGCCGGCAGCTCCAGGGGCCCGAACACTGAAGCTTTCTTT.

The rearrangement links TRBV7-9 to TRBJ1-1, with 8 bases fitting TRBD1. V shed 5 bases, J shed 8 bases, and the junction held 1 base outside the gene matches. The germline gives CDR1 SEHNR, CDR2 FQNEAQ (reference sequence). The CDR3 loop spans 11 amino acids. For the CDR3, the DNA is TGTGCCAGCAGCCGACAGGGGGAAGCTTTCTTT. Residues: CASSRQGEAFF.

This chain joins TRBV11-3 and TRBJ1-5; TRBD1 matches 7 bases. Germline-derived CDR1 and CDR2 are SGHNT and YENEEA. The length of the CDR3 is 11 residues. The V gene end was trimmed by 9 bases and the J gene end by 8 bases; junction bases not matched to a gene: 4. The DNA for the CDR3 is TGTGCCAGACAGGGGATCAAGCCCCAGCATTTT. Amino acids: CARQGIKPQHF.

The DNA of the CDR3 is TGCGCCAGCAGCCCTGTCAAGGGGCTCTCCTACGAGCAGTACTTC. This codes for CASSPVKGLSYEQYF. The chain has TRBV5-1 and TRBJ2-7; D might be TRBD1 (5 bases). Germline-derived CDR1 and CDR2 are SGHRS and YFSETQ. The ends were cut back, 4 bases at V and 0 bases at J, with 14 bases in the middle. The CDR3 is made up of 15 amino acids.

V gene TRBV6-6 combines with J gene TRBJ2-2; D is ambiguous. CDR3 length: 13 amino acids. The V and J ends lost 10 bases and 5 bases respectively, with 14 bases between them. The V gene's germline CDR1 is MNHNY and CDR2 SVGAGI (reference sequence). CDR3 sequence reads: CATVAPRTGELFF. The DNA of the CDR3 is TGTGCCACCGTCGCGCCTCGGACCGGGGAGCTGTTTTTT.

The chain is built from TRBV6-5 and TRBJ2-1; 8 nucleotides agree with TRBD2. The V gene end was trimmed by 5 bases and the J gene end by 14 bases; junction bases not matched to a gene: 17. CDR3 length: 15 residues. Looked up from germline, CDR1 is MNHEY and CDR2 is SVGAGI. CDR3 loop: CASSLGGGKGDLKFF. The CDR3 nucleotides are TGTGCCAGCAGTCTCGGGGGGGGGAAGGGGGATCTTAAGTTCTTC.

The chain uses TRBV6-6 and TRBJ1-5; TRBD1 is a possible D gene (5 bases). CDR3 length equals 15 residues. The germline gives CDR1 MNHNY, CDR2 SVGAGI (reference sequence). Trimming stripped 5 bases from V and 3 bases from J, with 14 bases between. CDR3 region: CASSRYQGVNQPQHF. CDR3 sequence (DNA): TGTGCCAGCAGTCGATATCAGGGTGTCAATCAGCCCCAGCATTTT.

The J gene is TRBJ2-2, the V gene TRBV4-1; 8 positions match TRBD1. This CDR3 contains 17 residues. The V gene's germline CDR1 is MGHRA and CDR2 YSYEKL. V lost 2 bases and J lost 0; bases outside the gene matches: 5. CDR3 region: CASSQPGQGSNTGELFF. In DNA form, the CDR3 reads TGCGCCAGCAGCCAACCCGGACAGGGTTCGAACACCGGGGAGCTGTTTTTT.

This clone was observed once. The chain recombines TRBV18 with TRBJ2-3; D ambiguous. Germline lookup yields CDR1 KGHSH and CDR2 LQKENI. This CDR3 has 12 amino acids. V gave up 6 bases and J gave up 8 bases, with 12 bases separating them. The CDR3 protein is CASSPITGTQYF. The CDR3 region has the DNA TGTGCCAGCTCCCCCATAACGGGTACGCAGTATTTT.

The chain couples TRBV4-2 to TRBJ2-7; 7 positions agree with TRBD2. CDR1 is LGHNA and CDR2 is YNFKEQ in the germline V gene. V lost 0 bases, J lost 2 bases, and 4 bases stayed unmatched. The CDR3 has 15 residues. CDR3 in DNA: TGTGCCAGCAGCCAAGAGGACCTAGCGGCCTACGAGCAGTACTTC. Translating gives CASSQEDLAAYEQYF.

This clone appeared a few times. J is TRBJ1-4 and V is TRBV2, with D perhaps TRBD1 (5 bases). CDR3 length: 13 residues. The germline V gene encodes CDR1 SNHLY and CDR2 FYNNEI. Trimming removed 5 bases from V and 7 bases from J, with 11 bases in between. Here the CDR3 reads CASSLNQGEKLFF. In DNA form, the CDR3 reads TGTGCCAGCAGTTTAAATCAGGGTGAAAAACTGTTTTTT.